Included here is one T cell receptor (beta chain) sequence, with context. The antigen remains undetermined. The sample originates from a study of T cell responses to AZD1222 COVID-19 vaccine. Germline values: CDR1 SEHNR, CDR2 FQNEAQ (reference sequence). V was pared by 5 bases and J by 6 bases, with 22 bases between. The CDR3 length is 16 residues. The assay was immunoSEQ multiplex PCR, and TCRdb's table has in-frame clones only and misses some. The sample consists of about 88,000 clones, about 89% of them appearing once. General study results and limits: Repertoires were obtained solely post-peak T cell response. The number of AZD1222 recipients seropositive at baseline was only five or six.

This rearrangement joins TRBV7-9 to TRBJ1-2; weak D call: TRBD1 (6 bases). The TCR was taken from an adult in good health. Sequenced here: peripheral blood, sampled on day 0 of AZD1222 vaccination. The CDR3 is CASSGITGAVPHGYTF. CDR3 DNA: TGTGCCAGCAGCGGGATTACGGGGGCGGTCCCGCATGGCTACACCTTC.